These 11 T cell receptor beta chains share one sample of origin, sequenced in a study of blood T cell repertoires in COVID-19. Sequencing was performed with immunoSEQ multiplex PCR; in TCRdb, only in-frame clones are kept and a portion is missing. The table includes approximately 230,000 clones, 88% detected once. The sample comprised peripheral blood. The receptors stem from a man aged 80 or over with acute or convalescent COVID-19.

V is TRBV28 and J is TRBJ2-7; no firm D call. V lost 7 bases and J lost 5, with 9 bases in between. The CDR3 sequence is 11 residues long. Germline CDR1 reads MDHEN; CDR2 reads SYDVKM. CDR3 sequence reads: CASNGLNEQYF. The CDR3 DNA reads as TGTGCCAGCAATGGGCTCAACGAGCAGTACTTC.

V usage is TRBV28 and J usage is TRBJ2-5; 12 bases are a match to TRBD2. This CDR3 comprises 14 residues. CDR1 and CDR2 from the germline V gene are MDHEN and SYDVKM. Losses at the gene ends were 7 bases for V and 9 bases for J; bases not matched to a gene: 9. CDR3 region: CASINWTSGISQYF. The CDR3 DNA reads TGTGCCAGCATAAATTGGACTAGCGGGATCTCCCAGTACTTC.

The J gene is TRBJ2-1, the V gene TRBV7-3; TRBD2 might be the D (5 bases). This CDR3 has 12 residues. Germline-derived CDR1 and CDR2 are SGHTA and FQGTGA. Between the trimmed V and J ends, which lost 1 base and 9 bases, there was a span of 7 bases. The CDR3 nucleotides read TGTGCCAGCAGCTTAATGGCGGGTGAGCAGTTCTTC. Residues: CASSLMAGEQFF.

The chain is built from TRBV18 and TRBJ2-1; D remains unclear. The germline V gene encodes CDR1 KGHSH and CDR2 LQKENI. V was cut by 0 bases and J by 6 bases, with 12 bases left in between. The CDR3 covers 15 residues. CDR3 in amino acids: CASSPPERYGNEQFF. CDR3 nucleotides: TGTGCCAGCTCACCACCGGAGAGATATGGCAATGAGCAGTTCTTC.

J is TRBJ2-6 and V is TRBV5-4; 8 bases map to TRBD1. The V gene's germline CDR1 is SGHNT and CDR2 YYREEE (reference sequence). The CDR3 has 17 residues. Unmatched junction bases numbered 6, after V lost 0 bases and J lost 4 bases. The CDR3 here is CASSLARGRRGANVLTF. In DNA form, the CDR3 reads TGTGCCAGCAGCTTGGCCAGGGGGCGCAGGGGGGCCAACGTCCTGACTTTC.

The table lists this clone with a count of one. The V gene is TRBV7-8, the J gene TRBJ1-2, with D perhaps matching TRBD1 (5 bases). Trimming pared 6 bases from V and 2 bases from J, leaving 7 bases between. The CDR3 totals 12 residues. Germline-derived CDR1 and CDR2 are SGHVS and FQNEAQ. The CDR3 region has the DNA TGTGCCAGCAGTTCAGGGAACTATGGCTACACCTTC. Translating it yields CASSSGNYGYTF.

This clone came up a few times. The chain couples TRBV12-3 or TRBV12-4 to TRBJ1-2; 9 bases fit TRBD1. The J segment lost 7 bases and the V segment lost 7 bases, leaving 7 bases of the junction unmatched. This CDR3 contains 13 residues. The CDR3 DNA reads as TGTGCCAGCACAAAGGGACAGGGAATTGGCTACACCTTC. This codes for CASTKGQGIGYTF.

The V and J genes are TRBV7-8 and TRBJ1-2; 7 nucleotides line up with TRBD1. Germline V gene lookup returns CDR1 SGHVS and CDR2 FQNEAQ. Trimming at V came to 5 bases and at J to 4 bases, leaving 13 bases not matched to a gene. The CDR3 is made up of 16 amino acids. The CDR3 DNA is TGTGCCAGCAGCCCCCAATATCAGGGGGACCTCTATGGCTACACCTTC. It translates to CASSPQYQGDLYGYTF.

The J gene is TRBJ1-1, the V gene TRBV10-1, with 7 bases identical to TRBD1. V dropped 0 bases and J dropped 8; count of bases not matched to a gene: 6. The CDR3 loop spans 14 amino acids. Germline V gene sequence: CDR1 WNHNN, CDR2 SYGVQD (reference sequence). CDR3 region: CASSESQGVREAFF. The CDR3, as DNA: TGCGCCAGCAGTGAGTCGCAGGGGGTGAGGGAAGCTTTCTTT.

This clone occurred once. This chain connects TRBV4-3 to TRBJ2-1; 10 bases agree with TRBD1. Germline V gene data show CDR1 as LGHNA and CDR2 as YSLEER. The CDR3 is 14 residues long. Trimming removed 4 bases from V and 8 bases from J; junction bases left unmatched: 5. This chain's CDR3 is CASSPGTGAYEQFF. Written as DNA, the CDR3 is TGCGCCAGCAGCCCCGGGACAGGGGCATATGAGCAGTTCTTC.

This sequence joins TRBV4-3 and TRBJ2-2; TRBD1 is a possible D gene (5 bases). The V gene lost 1 base and the J gene lost 5 bases, with 11 bases spanning the gap. This CDR3 is 15 amino acids long. In germline, CDR1 is LGHNA, CDR2 YSLEER. CDR3 nucleotide sequence: TGCGCCAGCAGCCAAGTGGCAGGGCGAACCGGGGAGCTGTTTTTT. The encoded protein is CASSQVAGRTGELFF.